Listed here are 22 T cell receptor beta chains from one sample, sequenced in a study of T cells in Graves' hyperthyroidism and ophthalmopathy. What was amplified from RNA transcripts were TCR beta CDR3 regions. With the HTBI primer set, the TCR CDR3 went through a first round of RT-PCR. TCRdb fed the multiplex PCR reads into MiXCR, producing one record per CDR3 protein. Of under 300,000 distinct CDR3 sequences in the sample, 20% to 25% were seen once. The sample comprised blood. These receptors came from a man between 25 and 39 years old with Graves' ophthalmopathy.

A few counts support this clonotype. The junction and the germline gene differ at one end; a read error may be behind it. V is TRBV7-7 and J is TRBJ2-1, with 9 bases lining up with TRBD2. The CDR3 sequence is 20 residues long. Germline CDR1 is SSHAT and CDR2 is FNYEAQ (reference sequence). Here the CDR3 reads CASSLLPNHPGGRVYNEQFF. DNA of the CDR3: TGTGCTAGCAGCTTACTCCCAAATCATCCGGGCGGGAGGGTCTACAATGAGCAGTTCTTC.

The V and J genes are TRBV2 and TRBJ2-5; tentatively, D is TRBD2 (6 bases). Germline loops: CDR1 SNHLY, CDR2 FYNNEI. Between the trimmed V and J ends, which lost 4 bases and 4 bases, there was a span of 16 bases. The CDR3 runs 15 residues. The CDR3 DNA reads as TGTGCCAGCAGTGGCACTTCGGCGGGACGAGAGACCCAGTACTTC. Its translation is CASSGTSAGRETQYF.

At least ten counts were recorded for this clonotype. The rearrangement joins TRBV11-2 to TRBJ2-1; 12 bases fit TRBD2. The junction had 7 bases not matched to a gene; V was cut back by 3 bases and J by 7 bases. There are 16 residues in the CDR3. Germline V gene data show CDR1 as SGHAT and CDR2 as FQNNGV. CDR3 sequence (DNA): TGTGCCAGCAGCTTTCGACTAGCGGGAGTATGGAATGAGCAGTTCTTC. Encoded protein: CASSFRLAGVWNEQFF.

The CDR3 loop is CSARDKGLAAPSYNEQFF. The DNA for the CDR3 is TGCAGTGCTAGAGATAAAGGACTAGCGGCACCCTCCTACAATGAGCAGTTCTTC. The rearrangement links TRBV20-1 to TRBJ2-1; TRBD2 agrees at 10 bases. Per the germline V gene, CDR1 is DFQATT and CDR2 is SNEGSKA (reference sequence). The CDR3 runs to 18 residues. Germline trimming cut 0 bases from V and 0 bases from J; bases unmatched to any gene: 8.

This clonotype came up a few times. V and J are TRBV10-3 and TRBJ2-7, with D unresolved. The V gene's germline CDR1 is ENHRY and CDR2 SYGVKD. There are 12 residues in the CDR3. The V end was cut by 2 bases, the J end by 2 bases, with 4 bases between. The CDR3 loop is CAISEATYEQYF. In nucleotides, the CDR3 is TGTGCCATCAGTGAGGCCACCTACGAGCAGTACTTC.

This clonotype came up a few times. The rearrangement links TRBV20-1 to TRBJ2-1; D unresolved. Germline CDR1 and CDR2: DFQATT and SNEGSKA (reference sequence). The CDR3 spans 18 residues. The ends were cut back, 3 bases at V and 7 bases at J, with 28 bases in the middle. The CDR3 bases are TGCAGTGCTAGGAGTACAGTGCCAATTGGTAACAATGGGAATGAGCAGTTCTTC. It codes for CSARSTVPIGNNGNEQFF.

This clonotype was recorded a few times. J is TRBJ2-7 and V is TRBV20-1; no firm D call. Germline-derived CDR1 and CDR2 are DFQATT and SNEGSKA (reference sequence). This CDR3 is built from 14 residues. The ends were cut back, 5 bases at V and 0 bases at J, with 14 bases in the middle. The CDR3 nucleotides are TGCAGTGCTTGGCTCCCTGGGGACTCCTACGAGCAGTACTTC. Protein: CSAWLPGDSYEQYF.

This clonotype has at least ten counts. This chain connects TRBV3-1 to TRBJ2-1; 8 bases fit TRBD1. With V trimmed by 4 bases and J by 5 bases, 10 bases remained unmatched. This CDR3 is built from 16 residues. Per the germline V gene, CDR1 is LGHDT and CDR2 is YNNKEL (reference sequence). In DNA, the CDR3 is TGTGCCAGCAGCCGTTGGGACAGGCAGCGGGACAATGAGCAGTTCTTC. As protein: CASSRWDRQRDNEQFF.

The genes are TRBV18 and TRBJ2-2; the D gene is possibly TRBD1 (6 bases). The CDR3 contains 14 residues. Germline CDR1 and CDR2: KGHSH and LQKENI. V lost 2 bases to trimming and J lost 6 bases, with 10 bases between them. The DNA for the CDR3 is TGTGCCAGCTCACCAGCAGGGGTGCCCGGGGAGCTGTTTTTT. Encoded protein: CASSPAGVPGELFF.

CDR3 coding DNA: TGCGCCAGCAGCTTTACAGGTGAAGCTAACTATGGCTACACCTTC. Translation: CASSFTGEANYGYTF. V usage is TRBV5-1 and J usage is TRBJ1-2, with D maybe TRBD1 (5 bases). The ends were cut back, 2 bases at V and 0 bases at J, with 11 bases in the middle. The CDR3 totals 15 residues. Germline lookup yields CDR1 SGHRS and CDR2 YFSETQ.

The chain uses TRBV7-2 and TRBJ2-5, with no clear D. V was trimmed by 5 bases and J by 1 base, leaving 14 bases between them. The length of the CDR3 is 15 residues. Germline CDR1 reads SGHTA; CDR2 reads FQGNSA. The CDR3 DNA follows: TGTGCCAGCAGCCTCCAACTAACAGTCCAAGAGACCCAGTACTTC. Translating it yields CASSLQLTVQETQYF. Variable domain in full (rest from reference TRBV7-2 and TRBJ2-5): GAGVSQSPSNKVTEKGKDVELRCDPISGHTALYWYRQSLGQGLEFLIYFQGNSAPDKSGLPSDRFSAERTGGSVSTLTIQRTQQEDSAVYLCASSLQLTVQETQYFGPGTRLLVL.

This chain links TRBV20-1 with TRBJ2-1; perhaps TRBD2 as D (7 bases). The CDR3 runs to 15 residues. CDR1 DFQATT and CDR2 SNEGSKA come from the germline V gene (reference sequence). V lost 0 bases to trimming and J lost 7 bases, with 16 bases between them. The CDR3: CSARDDSRGGNEQFF. The CDR3 DNA follows: TGCAGTGCTAGAGATGATTCGAGGGGGGGTAATGAGCAGTTCTTC.

The chain has TRBV6-1 and TRBJ2-3, with 8 positions matching TRBD2. This CDR3 has 13 residues. V lost 6 bases, J lost 5 bases, and 4 bases stayed unmatched. Germline V CDR1 and CDR2: MNHNS, SASEGT. This chain's CDR3 is CASRMTSVDTQYF. CDR3 coding DNA: TGTGCCAGCAGGATGACTAGCGTAGATACGCAGTATTTT.

This clonotype was found many times. The rearrangement joins TRBV18 to TRBJ1-2; 7 nucleotides match TRBD1. Germline V CDR1 and CDR2: KGHSH, LQKENI. The CDR3 is 14 residues long. With 3 bases clipped from V and 7 bases from J, the junction kept 8 bases outside the gene matches. CDR3 sequence: CASSPTNRGPGYTF. In DNA, the CDR3 is TGTGCCAGCTCACCGACTAACAGGGGACCTGGCTACACCTTC.

This clonotype has only a few counts. This rearrangement joins TRBV12-3 or TRBV12-4 to TRBJ2-5; 11 bases align to TRBD2. Unmatched junction bases numbered 8, after V lost 4 bases and J lost 4 bases. This CDR3 has 16 amino acids. The CDR3: CASSSGLAEGLETQYF. DNA for the CDR3: TGTGCCAGCAGTTCGGGACTAGCGGAAGGGTTAGAGACCCAGTACTTC.

This clonotype has just a few counts. The V gene is TRBV20-1, the J gene TRBJ2-1, with 11 nucleotides matching TRBD2. Germline loops: CDR1 DFQATT, CDR2 SNEGSKA (reference sequence). With 5 bases clipped from V and 1 base from J, the junction kept 7 bases outside the gene matches. The CDR3 extends over 16 amino acids. The CDR3 DNA sequence: TGCAGTGCTCCTACTAGACTAGCGGGATCCTACAATGAGCAGTTCTTC. Translating gives CSAPTRLAGSYNEQFF.

This clonotype was seen only a few times. This chain connects TRBV6-5 to TRBJ2-7; D gene unclear. CDR1 and CDR2 (germline): MNHEY, SVGAGI. Trimming stripped 0 bases from V and 2 bases from J, with 11 bases between. This CDR3 comprises 15 residues. CDR3 coding DNA: TGTGCCAGCAGTTACTCGACGAGCCCCCCCTACGAGCAGTACTTC. This encodes CASSYSTSPPYEQYF.

The chain employs TRBV6-2 or TRBV6-3 and TRBJ2-3; 7 bases map to TRBD2. The J segment lost 3 bases and the V segment lost 2 bases, leaving 8 bases of the junction unmatched. The CDR3 totals 16 residues. CDR1 and CDR2 from the germline V gene are MNHEY and SVGEGT. CDR3 loop: CASSYVRGGRTDTQYF. As DNA, the CDR3 is TGTGCCAGCAGTTACGTCCGGGGAGGGCGGACAGATACGCAGTATTTT.

This clonotype was found many times. This chain joins TRBV29-1 and TRBJ1-1; D gene uncertain. The ends were cut back, 4 bases at V and 1 base at J, with 1 base in the middle. Per germline, CDR1 SQVTM and CDR2 ANQGSEA. This CDR3 has 10 amino acids. CDR3 region: CSVGNTEAFF. CDR3 bases: TGCAGCGTTGGGAACACTGAAGCTTTCTTT.

This clonotype appeared a single time. CDR3 nucleotide sequence: TGTGCCAGCAAGCTAGCGGGCTCGAATGAGCAGTTCTTC. Translating it yields CASKLAGSNEQFF. The rearrangement joins TRBV6-1 to TRBJ2-1; TRBD2 agrees at 8 bases. Trimming took 7 bases from V and 7 from J; bases not matched to a gene: 6. CDR1 is MNHNS and CDR2 is SASEGT in the germline V gene. This CDR3 contains 13 residues.

There are a few counts of this clonotype. The rearrangement joins TRBV7-2 to TRBJ1-1, with 7 bases aligning to TRBD1. The CDR3 length is 15 residues. CDR1 SGHTA and CDR2 FQGNSA come from the germline V gene. V gave up 2 bases and J gave up 6 bases; unmatched junction bases: 9. CDR3 region: CASSLRQGGGPEAFF. In DNA form, the CDR3 reads TGTGCCAGCAGCTTAAGACAGGGTGGGGGCCCTGAAGCTTTCTTT.

The rearrangement joins TRBV6-2 or TRBV6-3 to TRBJ2-3, with D perhaps TRBD2 (7 bases). From germline, CDR1 is MNHEY and CDR2 SVGEGT. V dropped 1 base and J dropped 4 bases, with 15 bases sitting between them. This CDR3 spans 16 amino acids. CDR3 residues: CASSYWFQGRADTQYF. DNA of the CDR3: TGTGCCAGCAGTTACTGGTTCCAGGGGAGGGCAGATACGCAGTATTTT.